The 14 T cell receptor beta chains reported below all come from one sample, sequenced in a study of chemoradiotherapy in HPV16-positive cancers. Some clones are missing from TCRdb's copy, which holds only in-frame ones; the method was immunoSEQ multiplex PCR. Found here are 9,000 to 10,000 clones, around 81% of them singletons; the top ten hold 2% to 3%. The sequencing here drew on blood, taken from a patient who underwent chemoradiotherapy. These receptors were obtained from a human donor with HPV-associated anogenital cancer.

This clone came up once. CDR3 sequence reads: CASIPPRQAVYSGNTIYF. In DNA form, the CDR3 reads TGTGCCAGCATCCCTCCCCGACAGGCTGTTTACTCTGGAAACACCATATATTTT. V and J are TRBV7-9 and TRBJ1-3; perhaps TRBD1 as D (6 bases). Trimming stripped 7 bases from V and 0 bases from J, with 22 bases between. The CDR3 totals 18 residues. CDR1 and CDR2 from the germline V gene are SEHNR and FQNEAQ (reference sequence). Looking up the rest from reference TRBV7-9 and TRBJ1-3 gives the full variable domain: DTGVSQNPRHKITKRGQNVTFRCDPISEHNRLYWYRQTLGQGPEFLTYFQNEAQLEKSRLLSDRFSAERPKGSFSTLEIQRTEQGDSAMYLCASIPPRQAVYSGNTIYFGEGSWLTVV.

The chain uses TRBV4-3 and TRBJ2-1; no firm D call. V lost 0 bases and J lost 6, with 9 bases in between. The CDR3 has 14 residues. Germline CDR1 reads LGHNA; CDR2 reads YSLEER. This CDR3 is CASSQDWGFNEQFF. Written as DNA, the CDR3 is TGCGCCAGCAGCCAAGATTGGGGTTTCAATGAGCAGTTCTTC.

The rearrangement uses TRBV7-9 and TRBJ2-3, with D hard to call. This CDR3 region has 16 residues. Germline V gene sequence: CDR1 SEHNR, CDR2 FQNEAQ (reference sequence). V gave up 4 bases and J gave up 0 bases, with 14 bases separating them. CDR3 sequence: CASSSSTTLSTDTQYF. The CDR3 DNA reads as TGTGCCAGCAGCTCCTCGACAACCCTTAGCACAGATACGCAGTATTTT.

This chain joins TRBV7-6 and TRBJ1-3; 7 bases map to TRBD1. The V segment lost 6 bases and the J segment 1 base; nucleotides outside the gene matches: 3. The CDR3 is made up of 14 amino acids. Germline lookup yields CDR1 SGHVS and CDR2 FNYEAQ. CDR3 DNA sequence: TGTGCCAGCAGTCTACAGGGGTCTGGAAACACCATATATTTT. Protein product: CASSLQGSGNTIYF.

V is TRBV19 and J is TRBJ1-2; D is unresolved. The CDR3 is made up of 14 amino acids. Germline V gene lookup returns CDR1 LNHDA and CDR2 SQIVND (reference sequence). The V end lost 3 bases, the J end lost 2 bases, and 10 bases lay between the germline ends. The chain's CDR3 is CASSIMSDNYGYTF. CDR3 nucleotide sequence: TGTGCCAGTAGTATCATGTCCGACAACTATGGCTACACCTTC.

The J gene is TRBJ1-2, the V gene TRBV7-2, with a weak D call TRBD1 (6 bases). The CDR3 runs to 13 residues. Germline V gene data show CDR1 as SGHTA and CDR2 as FQGNSA. Trimming left V 4 bases short and J 8 bases short, with 14 bases between. The CDR3 here is CASSSDSLGGYTF. The CDR3 DNA follows: TGTGCCAGCAGCTCGGACAGCCTAGGGGGCTACACCTTC.

The CDR3 spells CASSQQGRDTEAFF. The CDR3 DNA is TGTGCCAGCAGCCAACAGGGGAGGGATACTGAAGCTTTCTTT. V is TRBV9 and J is TRBJ1-1; 7 bases align to TRBD1. The length of the CDR3 is 14 residues. Germline CDR1 reads SGDLS; CDR2 reads YYNGEE. V lost 4 bases and J lost 5; bases outside the gene matches: 8.

V usage is TRBV19 and J usage is TRBJ2-5; TRBD1 matches 11 bases. Germline CDR1 is LNHDA and CDR2 is SQIVND (reference sequence). The CDR3 covers 14 residues. V trimming: 8 bases; J trimming: 4 bases; junction bases outside the gene matches: 6. CDR3 sequence reads: CASRDRGFGETQYF. CDR3 sequence (DNA): TGTGCCAGTCGGGACAGGGGGTTTGGAGAGACCCAGTACTTC.

This chain uses TRBV4-1 with TRBJ2-7; D is perhaps TRBD2 (5 bases). Germline lookup yields CDR1 MGHRA and CDR2 YSYEKL. The CDR3 length is 14 residues. V lost 4 bases to trimming and J lost 0 bases, with 10 bases between them. The CDR3 sequence is CASSPAESSYEQYF. The CDR3 nucleotides read TGCGCCAGCAGCCCAGCGGAGAGCTCCTACGAGCAGTACTTC.

This chain links TRBV6-6 with TRBJ1-2; D possibly corresponds to TRBD1 (5 bases). With 5 bases removed from V and 4 bases from J, the gap between germline ends came to 20 bases. The length of the CDR3 is 16 residues. Germline assignment: CDR1 MNHNY and CDR2 SVGAGI (reference sequence). DNA for the CDR3: TGTGCCAGCAGTCCCCCTCGGGGTGCGGGGCTCTATGGCTACACCTTC. Its translation: CASSPPRGAGLYGYTF.

The chain uses TRBV19 and TRBJ2-7; 7 positions agree with TRBD2. The CDR3 covers 15 residues. Per the germline V gene, CDR1 is LNHDA and CDR2 is SQIVND (reference sequence). Germline trimming cut 1 base from V and 1 base from J; bases unmatched to any gene: 4. The CDR3 region is CASSIAGGNSYEQYF. The DNA for the CDR3 is TGTGCCAGTAGTATAGCGGGGGGTAATTCCTACGAGCAGTACTTC.

The J gene is TRBJ1-3, the V gene TRBV19, with no clear D. Germline V CDR1 and CDR2: LNHDA, SQIVND (reference sequence). The CDR3 runs 13 residues. V dropped 7 bases and J dropped 0 bases, with 7 bases sitting between them. Here the CDR3 DNA reads TGTGCCAGTACAGCGGTCTCTGGAAACACCATATATTTT. This gives the protein CASTAVSGNTIYF.

V is TRBV4-2 and J is TRBJ1-1; no reliable D call. The ends were cut back, 4 bases at V and 4 bases at J, with 19 bases in the middle. The germline V gene has CDR1 LGHNA and CDR2 YNFKEQ. The CDR3 runs to 16 residues. The CDR3 here is CASSRDYQNSGTEAFF. The CDR3 DNA sequence: TGTGCCAGCAGCCGAGATTACCAAAATAGCGGCACTGAAGCTTTCTTT.

V is TRBV29-1 and J is TRBJ1-1; D ambiguous. This CDR3 spans 12 amino acids. Germline V gives CDR1 SQVTM, CDR2 ANQGSEA. The V end was cut by 1 base, the J end by 0 bases, with 3 bases between. The CDR3 is CSVEVMNTEAFF. CDR3 bases: TGCAGCGTTGAAGTTATGAACACTGAAGCTTTCTTT.